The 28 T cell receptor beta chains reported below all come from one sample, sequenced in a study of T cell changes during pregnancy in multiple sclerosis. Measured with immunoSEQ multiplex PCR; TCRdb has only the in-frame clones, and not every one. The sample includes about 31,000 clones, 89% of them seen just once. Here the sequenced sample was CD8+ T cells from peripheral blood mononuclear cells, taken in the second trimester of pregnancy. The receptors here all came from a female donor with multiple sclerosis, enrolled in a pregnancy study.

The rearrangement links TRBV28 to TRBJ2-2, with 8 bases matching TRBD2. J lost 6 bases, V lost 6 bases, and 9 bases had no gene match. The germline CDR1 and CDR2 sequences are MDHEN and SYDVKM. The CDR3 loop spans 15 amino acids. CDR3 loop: CASSPREGPSGELFF. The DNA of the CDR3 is TGTGCCAGCAGCCCTCGGGAGGGCCCCTCCGGGGAGCTGTTTTTT.

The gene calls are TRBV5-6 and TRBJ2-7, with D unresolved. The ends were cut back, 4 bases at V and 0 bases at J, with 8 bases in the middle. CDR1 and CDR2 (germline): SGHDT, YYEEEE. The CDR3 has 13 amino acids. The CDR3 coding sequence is TGTGCCAGCAGCCCCAGGTCCTCCTACGAGCAGTACTTC. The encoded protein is CASSPRSSYEQYF.

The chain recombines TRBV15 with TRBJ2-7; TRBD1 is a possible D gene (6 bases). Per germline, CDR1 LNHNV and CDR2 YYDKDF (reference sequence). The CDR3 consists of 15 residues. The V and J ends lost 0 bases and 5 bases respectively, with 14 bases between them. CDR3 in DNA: TGTGCCACCAGCAGAGAAACAGGGATTGGGGACGAGCAGTACTTC. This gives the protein CATSRETGIGDEQYF. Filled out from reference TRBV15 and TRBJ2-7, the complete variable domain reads DAMVIQNPRYQVTQFGKPVTLSCSQTLNHNVMYWYQQKSSQAPKLLFHYYDKDFNNEADTPDNFQSRRPNTSFCFLDIRSPGLGDTAMYLCATSRETGIGDEQYFGPGTRLTVT.

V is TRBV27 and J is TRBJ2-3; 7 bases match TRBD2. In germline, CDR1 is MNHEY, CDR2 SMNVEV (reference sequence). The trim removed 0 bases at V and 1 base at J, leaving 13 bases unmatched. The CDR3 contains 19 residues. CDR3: CASSLSGGVAGRRTDTQYF. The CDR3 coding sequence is TGTGCCAGCAGTTTATCTGGAGGGGTAGCGGGTCGTCGCACAGATACGCAGTATTTT.

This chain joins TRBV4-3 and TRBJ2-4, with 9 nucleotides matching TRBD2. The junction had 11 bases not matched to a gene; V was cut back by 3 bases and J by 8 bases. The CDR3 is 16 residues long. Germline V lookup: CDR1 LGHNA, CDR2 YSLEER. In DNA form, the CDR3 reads TGCGCCAGCAGCCAGCAAATAGCGGGAGAGGGGGACATTCAGTACTTC. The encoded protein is CASSQQIAGEGDIQYF.

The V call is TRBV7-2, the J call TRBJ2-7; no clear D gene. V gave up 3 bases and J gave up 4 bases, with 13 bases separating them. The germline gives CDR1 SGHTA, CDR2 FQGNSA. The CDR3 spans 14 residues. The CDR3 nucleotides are TGTGCCAGCAGCTTGCCTAATTTTCCTTACGAGCAGTACTTC. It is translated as CASSLPNFPYEQYF.

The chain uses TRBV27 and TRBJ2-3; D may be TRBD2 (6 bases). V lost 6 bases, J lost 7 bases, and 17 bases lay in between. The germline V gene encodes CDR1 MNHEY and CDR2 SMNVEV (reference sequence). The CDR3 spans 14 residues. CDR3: CASRLGGPANTQYF. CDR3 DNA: TGTGCCAGCAGGCTGGGAGGCCCGGCGAATACGCAGTATTTT.

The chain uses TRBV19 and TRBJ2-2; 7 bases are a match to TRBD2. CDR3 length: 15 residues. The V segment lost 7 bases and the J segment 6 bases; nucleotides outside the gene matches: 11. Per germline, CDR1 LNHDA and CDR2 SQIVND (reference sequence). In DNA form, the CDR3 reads TGTGCCAGTACCCAAGCCCGGGGGGAGGCCGGGGAGCTGTTTTTT. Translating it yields CASTQARGEAGELFF.

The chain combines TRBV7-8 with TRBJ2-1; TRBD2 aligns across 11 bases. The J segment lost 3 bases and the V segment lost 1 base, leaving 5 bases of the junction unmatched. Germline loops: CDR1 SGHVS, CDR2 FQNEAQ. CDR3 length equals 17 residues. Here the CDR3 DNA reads TGTGCCAGCAGCTTAGGTTTAGCGGGAGGGTTCTACAATGAGCAGTTCTTC. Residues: CASSLGLAGGFYNEQFF.

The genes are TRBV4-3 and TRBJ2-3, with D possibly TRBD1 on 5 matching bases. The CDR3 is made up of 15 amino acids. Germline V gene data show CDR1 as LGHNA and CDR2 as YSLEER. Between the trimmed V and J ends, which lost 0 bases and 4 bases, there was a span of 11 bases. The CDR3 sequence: CASSQDRAGPDTQYF. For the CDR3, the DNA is TGCGCCAGCAGCCAAGATCGCGCAGGGCCAGATACGCAGTATTTT.

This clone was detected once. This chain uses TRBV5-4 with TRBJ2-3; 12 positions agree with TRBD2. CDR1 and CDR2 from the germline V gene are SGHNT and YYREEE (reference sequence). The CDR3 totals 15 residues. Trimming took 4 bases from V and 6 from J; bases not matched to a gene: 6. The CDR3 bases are TGTGCCAGCAGCACGGGACTAGCGGGTGTGGATACGCAGTATTTT. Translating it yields CASSTGLAGVDTQYF.

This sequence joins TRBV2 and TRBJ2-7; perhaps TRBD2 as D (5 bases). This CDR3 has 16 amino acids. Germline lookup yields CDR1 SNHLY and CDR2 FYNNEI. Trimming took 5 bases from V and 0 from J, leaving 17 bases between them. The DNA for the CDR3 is TGTGCCAGCAGTTTCTCTCTAGCACAGAGCTCCTACGAGCAGTACTTC. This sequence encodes CASSFSLAQSSYEQYF.

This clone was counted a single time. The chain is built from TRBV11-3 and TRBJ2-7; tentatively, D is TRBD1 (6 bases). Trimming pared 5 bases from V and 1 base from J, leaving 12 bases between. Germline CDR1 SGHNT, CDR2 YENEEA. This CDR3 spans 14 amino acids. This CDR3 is CASSVTGSSYEQYF. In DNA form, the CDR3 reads TGTGCCAGCAGCGTAACAGGGTCTTCCTACGAGCAGTACTTC.

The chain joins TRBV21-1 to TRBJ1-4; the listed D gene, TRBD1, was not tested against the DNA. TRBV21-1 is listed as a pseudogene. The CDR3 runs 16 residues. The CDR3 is CASSGAGEFANEKLFF. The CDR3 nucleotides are TGTGCCAGCAGCGGGGCAGGGGAGTTTGCTAATGAAAAACTGTTTTTT.

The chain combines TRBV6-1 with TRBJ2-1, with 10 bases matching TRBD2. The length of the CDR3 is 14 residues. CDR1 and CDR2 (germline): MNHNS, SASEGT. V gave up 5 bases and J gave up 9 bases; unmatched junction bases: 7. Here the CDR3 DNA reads TGTGCCAGCAGTAAGCCGGGACTAGCGCCTGAGCAGTTCTTC. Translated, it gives CASSKPGLAPEQFF.

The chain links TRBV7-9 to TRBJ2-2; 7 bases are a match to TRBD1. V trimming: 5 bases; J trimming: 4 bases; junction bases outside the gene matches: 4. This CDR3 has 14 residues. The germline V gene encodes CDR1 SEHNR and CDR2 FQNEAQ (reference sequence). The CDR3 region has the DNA TGTGCCAGCAGCGACGGACAGGCCACCGGGGAGCTGTTTTTT. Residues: CASSDGQATGELFF.

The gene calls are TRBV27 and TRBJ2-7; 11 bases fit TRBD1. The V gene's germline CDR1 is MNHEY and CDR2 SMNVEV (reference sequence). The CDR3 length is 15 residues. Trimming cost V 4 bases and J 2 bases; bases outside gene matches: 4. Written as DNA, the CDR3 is TGTGCCAGCAGTTCCCCGGGACAGGGGGCCTACGAGCAGTACTTC. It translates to CASSSPGQGAYEQYF.

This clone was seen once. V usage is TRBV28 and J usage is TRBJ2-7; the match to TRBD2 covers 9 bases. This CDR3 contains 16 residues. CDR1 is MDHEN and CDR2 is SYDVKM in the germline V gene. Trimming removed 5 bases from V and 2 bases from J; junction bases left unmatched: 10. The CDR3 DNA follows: TGTGCCAGCAGTCCTGCGGGGGGACTAGCAGCCTACGAGCAGTACTTC. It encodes CASSPAGGLAAYEQYF.

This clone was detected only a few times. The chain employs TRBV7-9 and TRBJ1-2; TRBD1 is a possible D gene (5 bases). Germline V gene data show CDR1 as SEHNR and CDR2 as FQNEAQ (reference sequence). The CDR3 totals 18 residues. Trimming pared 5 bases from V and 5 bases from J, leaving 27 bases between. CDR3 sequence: CASSQLIGGGNGVYGYTF. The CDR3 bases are TGTGCCAGCAGCCAACTAATTGGGGGAGGCAATGGTGTTTATGGCTACACCTTC. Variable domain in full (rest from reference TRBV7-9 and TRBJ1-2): DTGVSQNPRHKITKRGQNVTFRCDPISEHNRLYWYRQTLGQGPEFLTYFQNEAQLEKSRLLSDRFSAERPKGSFSTLEIQRTEQGDSAMYLCASSQLIGGGNGVYGYTFGSGTRLTVV.

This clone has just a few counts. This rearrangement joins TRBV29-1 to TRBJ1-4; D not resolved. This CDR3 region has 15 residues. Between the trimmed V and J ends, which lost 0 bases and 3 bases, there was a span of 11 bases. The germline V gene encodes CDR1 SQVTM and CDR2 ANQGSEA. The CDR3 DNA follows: TGCAGCGTTGAAGAAGGAGGGAGGGCTAATGAAAAACTGTTTTTT. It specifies CSVEEGGRANEKLFF.

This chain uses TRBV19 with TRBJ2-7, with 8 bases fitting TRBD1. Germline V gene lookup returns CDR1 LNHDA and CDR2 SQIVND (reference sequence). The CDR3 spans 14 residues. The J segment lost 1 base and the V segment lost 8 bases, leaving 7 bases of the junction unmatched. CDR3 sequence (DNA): TGTGCCAGTGCATGGGGGACAGGATCCTACGAGCAGTACTTC. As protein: CASAWGTGSYEQYF.

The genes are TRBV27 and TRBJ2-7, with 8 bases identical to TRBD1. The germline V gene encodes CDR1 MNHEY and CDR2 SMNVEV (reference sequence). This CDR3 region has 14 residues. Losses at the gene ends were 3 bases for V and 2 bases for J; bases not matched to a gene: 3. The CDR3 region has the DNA TGTGCCAGCAGTTTTACAGGGGGTACCTACGAGCAGTACTTC. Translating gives CASSFTGGTYEQYF.

The CDR3 DNA follows: TGTGCCAGCAGTCTAACCTTGATCTACGAGCAGTACTTC. Its translation: CASSLTLIYEQYF. V usage is TRBV28 and J usage is TRBJ2-7; D gene uncertain. This CDR3 is 13 amino acids long. Trimming stripped 5 bases from V and 3 bases from J, with 11 bases between. From germline, CDR1 is MDHEN and CDR2 SYDVKM.

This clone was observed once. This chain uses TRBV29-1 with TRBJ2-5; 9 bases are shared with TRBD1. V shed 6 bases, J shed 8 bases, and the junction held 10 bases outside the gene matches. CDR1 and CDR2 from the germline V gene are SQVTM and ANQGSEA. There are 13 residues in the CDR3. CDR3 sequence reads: CSVLFGTGLTQYF. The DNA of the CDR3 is TGCAGCGTCCTCTTCGGGACAGGGCTCACCCAGTACTTC.

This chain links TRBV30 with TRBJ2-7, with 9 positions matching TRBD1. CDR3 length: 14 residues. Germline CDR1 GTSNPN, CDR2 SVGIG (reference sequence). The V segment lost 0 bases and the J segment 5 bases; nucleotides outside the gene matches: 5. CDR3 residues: CAWSVGTGSNEQYF. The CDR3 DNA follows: TGTGCCTGGAGTGTCGGGACAGGGTCAAACGAGCAGTACTTC.

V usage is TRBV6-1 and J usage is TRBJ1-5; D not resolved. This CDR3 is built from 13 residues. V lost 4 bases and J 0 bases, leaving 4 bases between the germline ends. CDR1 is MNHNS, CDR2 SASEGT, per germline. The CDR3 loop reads CASSAYSNQPQHF. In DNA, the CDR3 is TGTGCCAGCAGTGCTTATAGCAATCAGCCCCAGCATTTT.

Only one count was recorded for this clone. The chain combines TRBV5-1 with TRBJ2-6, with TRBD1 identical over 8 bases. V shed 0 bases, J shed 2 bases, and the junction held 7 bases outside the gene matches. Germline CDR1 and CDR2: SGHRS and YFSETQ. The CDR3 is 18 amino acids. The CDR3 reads CASSLVWQGAAGANVLTF. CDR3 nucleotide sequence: TGCGCCAGCAGCTTGGTCTGGCAGGGGGCGGCTGGGGCCAACGTCCTGACTTTC.

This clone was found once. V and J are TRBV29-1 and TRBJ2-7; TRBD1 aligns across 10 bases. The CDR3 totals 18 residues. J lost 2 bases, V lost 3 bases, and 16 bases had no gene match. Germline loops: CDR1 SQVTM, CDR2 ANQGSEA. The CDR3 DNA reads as TGCAGCGTTGATGCAACCTCGGGGACAGGGGTCGATACCTACGAGCAGTACTTC. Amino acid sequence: CSVDATSGTGVDTYEQYF.